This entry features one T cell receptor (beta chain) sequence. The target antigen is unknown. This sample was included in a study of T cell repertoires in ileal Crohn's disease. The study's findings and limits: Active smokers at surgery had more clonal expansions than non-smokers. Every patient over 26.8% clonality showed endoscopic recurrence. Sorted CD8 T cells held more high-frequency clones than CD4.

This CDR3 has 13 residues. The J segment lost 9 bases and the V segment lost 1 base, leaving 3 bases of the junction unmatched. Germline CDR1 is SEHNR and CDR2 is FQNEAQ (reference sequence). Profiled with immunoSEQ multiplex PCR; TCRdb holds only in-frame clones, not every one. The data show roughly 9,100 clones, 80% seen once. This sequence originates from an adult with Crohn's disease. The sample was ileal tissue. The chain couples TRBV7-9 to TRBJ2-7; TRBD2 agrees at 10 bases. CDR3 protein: CASSLEGLALQYF. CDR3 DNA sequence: TGTGCCAGCAGCTTAGAGGGACTAGCGCTGCAGTACTTC.